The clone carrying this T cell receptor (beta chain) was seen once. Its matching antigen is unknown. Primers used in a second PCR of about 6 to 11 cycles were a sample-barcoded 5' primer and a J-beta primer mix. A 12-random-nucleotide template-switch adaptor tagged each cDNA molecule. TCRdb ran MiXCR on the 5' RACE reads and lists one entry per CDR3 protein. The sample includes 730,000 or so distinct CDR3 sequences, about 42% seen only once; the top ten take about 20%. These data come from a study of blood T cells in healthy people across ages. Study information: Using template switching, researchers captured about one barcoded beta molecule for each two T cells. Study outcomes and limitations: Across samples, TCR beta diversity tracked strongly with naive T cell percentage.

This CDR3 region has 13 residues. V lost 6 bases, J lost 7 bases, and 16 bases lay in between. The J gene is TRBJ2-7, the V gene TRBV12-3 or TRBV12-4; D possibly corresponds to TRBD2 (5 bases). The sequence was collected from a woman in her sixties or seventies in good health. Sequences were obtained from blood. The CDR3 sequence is CASSLLSGVEQYF. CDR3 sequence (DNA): TGTGCCAGCAGCCTGTTAAGCGGAGTTGAGCAGTACTTC.